This TCR beta chain emerged from a study of blood T cell repertoires in COVID-19 (dated by TCRdb to 2018 to 2021). Concerning the study at large: Samples covering the acute and convalescent phases of COVID-19 were provided by collaborators in the United States, Italy and Spain. A freely available public database, intended as a resource for researchers studying the immune response to SARS-CoV-2, is where the repertoires were released. The prospective study material was composed of cDNA or gDNA derived from T cells, B-cell-depleted T cells, or PBMCs. Nearly every sample came with metadata listing a de-identified subject ID, COVID-19 status, age in years and sex. Samples came from the ongoing ImmuneRACE study (first 160 participants) plus 1,254 subjects from 6 global collaborators. Where HLA class I and class II types were available, the types were taken from metadata supplied by the sample provider, not from assay-based typing. The dataset comprised deeply sampled blood TCRbeta repertoires from subjects exposed to, actively infected with, or recovered from COVID-19. The full study reports these points: The amount of clinical and demographic metadata varied by source and participant and was provided uncurated.

The immunoSEQ Assay, a bias-controlled multiplex PCR, was used to amplify TCRbeta CDR3 regions from genomic DNA. In the paper's pipeline: Within the assay, amplification of reference gene primers was used to estimate how many nucleated cells each sample contained. Sequence reads were collapsed and filtered to measure the absolute abundance of every unique TCRbeta CDR3 rearrangement. For each sample, productive Simpson clonality was calculated by taking the square root of Simpson's diversity index across productive rearrangements. This immuneACCESS table, as held by TCRdb, lists in-frame sequences with V and J called but not all clones. Of the missing ones, under half trace to an unresolved V gene in checked studies; the others have no known cause. D and trimming come from the DNA, and the V and J calls and clone size come from that table. The sample yields 170,000 or so clones; 85% to 90% were counted once. The top ten hold approximately 0.5% of the sample.

In regard to this clone: Its antigen is not yet known. Per-base qualities were not stored, and no clone one base away is much larger.

Looking up the germline V gene (reference sequence) yields CDR1 MNHEY and CDR2 SMNVEV. V is clipped by 2 bases and J by 2 bases, and the sequence between their germline boundaries is 10 bases long. The CDR3 numbers 14 residues from cysteine through phenylalanine. Left in the record is the CDR3 DNA by itself, 42 bases read in frame from the first base. One collaborating source in Seattle enrolled patients while the patients were actively infected and followed the patients over time throughout the course of disease. Whole blood was collected in K2EDTA tubes by collaborating institutions according to the institutions' own protocols. Collaborator samples were shipped for TCRbeta analysis as frozen whole blood, isolated PBMCs, or DNA extracted from either sample type.

Sequencing was carried out using peripheral blood. The sequence links TRBV27 to TRBJ2-7; the D gene identity is not certain. This TCR derives from a man between 60 and 75 years old with COVID-19, enrolled during active disease. The CDR3 corresponds to CASSLMGQTYEQYF. The base sequence is TGTGCCAGCAGTTTAATGGGCCAGACCTACGAGCAGTACTTC.